This TCR beta chain appears in the sequencing data of a study of tumor-infiltrating lymphocytes in primary liver carcinoma. Study-wide background: Samples produced roughly 3.65 to 7.5 million productive TCRbeta reads, comparable across tissue types.

A primer matching the constant region was used to make TCR beta cDNA from 500 ng of total RNA. ARM-PCR was slightly modified, and three nested multiplex PCR rounds with it gave rise to the TCR beta libraries. Forward primers for TRBV1-TRBV30 and a C-beta reverse primer served the first two PCR rounds, at 10 cycles each. Using its own MiXCR run on the multiplex PCR reads, TCRdb lists one record per CDR3 protein. The data show about 21,000 distinct CDR3 sequences, with 65% to 85% seen just once and 41% held by the top ten. General study findings and limits: Tumor specimens were characterized by a significantly higher top-250-clone fraction than blood (p = 0.039). Top clones occupying all five tumor regions numbered only about 8-24%.

CDR1 is SGHAT and CDR2 is FQNNGV in the germline V gene. The CDR3 totals 15 residues, both ends included. Each 20-30 mg portion of unsorted bulk tissue served as the source for co-extraction of RNA and DNA. In the case of this clonotype: Its antigen is unknown. The conserved phenylalanine or tryptophan is not found at the CDR3 terminus, so this likely reflects a read error. It is unclear where the CDR3 begins or ends on the DNA, so no DNA is shown, and the CDR3 is as TCRdb lists it.

The chain carries TRBV11-2 and TRBJ2-1; whether TRBD2, the table's D call, matches the DNA was not checked. Sequencing was carried out using liver tumor tissue from sampling region 1. Subset indicated: tumor region T1, superior pole. The receptor's source is a man in his forties or fifties with primary liver carcinoma and hepatitis B virus infection. This CDR3 reads CASSPQREGLSEQFS.